Shown below are 24 T cell receptor beta chains from a single sample sequenced in a study of cytomegalovirus exposure and HLA in healthy donors. The method was immunoSEQ multiplex PCR; TCRdb's version includes in-frame clones alone and lacks a portion of them. The table lists roughly 60,000 clones, 92% of them singletons. Sequencing was performed on PBMCs. These TCRs come from a woman aged 18-30 years in good health and CMV-seronegative.

CDR3 nucleotides: TGTGCCAGCAGCGGGCGGGACGACACAGATACGCAGTATTTT. It specifies CASSGRDDTDTQYF. The rearrangement joins TRBV28 to TRBJ2-3; D may be TRBD2 (6 bases). CDR1 is MDHEN, CDR2 SYDVKM, per germline. Trimming cost V 6 bases and J 2 bases, with 12 bases left between them. The CDR3 loop spans 14 amino acids.

This clone is a singleton in its sample. This chain uses TRBV7-2 with TRBJ2-1, with TRBD2 identical over 13 bases. Trimming cost V 5 bases and J 4 bases; bases outside gene matches: 11. CDR3 length: 18 amino acids. Germline-derived CDR1 and CDR2 are SGHTA and FQGNSA. The CDR3 protein is CASSHHPLAGGVYNEQFF. The CDR3 region has the DNA TGTGCCAGCAGCCACCACCCACTAGCGGGGGGGGTTTACAATGAGCAGTTCTTC.

This chain links TRBV29-1 with TRBJ1-3; D is ambiguous. Trimming took off 7 bases at V and 0 bases at J, with 7 bases between the two ends. Per the germline V gene, CDR1 is SQVTM and CDR2 is ANQGSEA. The CDR3 covers 12 residues. In DNA, the CDR3 is TGCAGCGCGGAGAACTCTGGAAACACCATATATTTT. As protein: CSAENSGNTIYF. Full variable domain (missing parts from reference TRBV29-1 and TRBJ1-3): SAVISQKPSRDICQRGTSLTIQCQVDSQVTMMFWYRQQPGQSLTLIATANQGSEATYESGFVIDKFPISRPNLTFSTLTVSNMSPEDSSIYLCSAENSGNTIYFGEGSWLTVV.

The chain couples TRBV18 to TRBJ2-7, with 11 bases fitting TRBD2. After removal of 5 bases from V and 0 bases from J, the junction contained 6 bases not matched to a gene. The CDR3 loop spans 16 amino acids. CDR1 and CDR2 from the germline V gene are KGHSH and LQKENI. The CDR3 DNA sequence: TGTGCCAGCTCATCCGTCACTAGCGGGAGCTCCTACGAGCAGTACTTC. It specifies CASSSVTSGSSYEQYF.

J is TRBJ1-3 and V is TRBV6-1; D unresolved. Germline-derived CDR1 and CDR2 are MNHNS and SASEGT. This CDR3 has 15 amino acids. The ends were cut back, 1 base at V and 0 bases at J, with 7 bases in the middle. This CDR3 reads CASSEGEGSGNTIYF. The CDR3, as DNA: TGTGCCAGCAGTGAAGGGGAGGGCTCTGGAAACACCATATATTTT.

The chain uses TRBV7-6 and TRBJ2-3, with 9 bases fitting TRBD2. The V gene's germline CDR1 is SGHVS and CDR2 FNYEAQ. Unmatched junction bases numbered 5, after V lost 6 bases and J lost 1 base. The CDR3 covers 15 residues. Here the CDR3 DNA reads TGTGCCAGCAGTCCCTCTAGCGGGGGCACAGATACGCAGTATTTT. It is translated as CASSPSSGGTDTQYF.

The rearrangement links TRBV29-1 to TRBJ2-1; D is ambiguous. The CDR3 contains 15 residues. Germline lookup yields CDR1 SQVTM and CDR2 ANQGSEA. Trimming removed 5 bases at V and 1 base at J, with 15 bases between. DNA of the CDR3: TGCAGCGTTCGGTTTGGTAAACGATCCTACAATGAGCAGTTCTTC. Protein product: CSVRFGKRSYNEQFF.

The V call is TRBV4-2, the J call TRBJ2-3; 10 bases line up with TRBD2. This CDR3 spans 19 amino acids. Germline assignment: CDR1 LGHNA and CDR2 YNFKEQ. The V segment lost 0 bases and the J segment 4 bases; nucleotides outside the gene matches: 13. The DNA of the CDR3 is TGTGCCAGCAGCCAAGATGTGCTAGCGGGGGTAGCGCCCTCAGATACGCAGTATTTT. Translated, it gives CASSQDVLAGVAPSDTQYF.

The chain recombines TRBV25-1 with TRBJ2-1; 7 bases fit TRBD2. Trimming removed 2 bases from V and 8 bases from J; junction bases left unmatched: 0. The CDR3 is 12 residues long. Germline V gene lookup returns CDR1 MGHDK and CDR2 SYGVNS. CDR3 protein: CASSEGGDEQFF. CDR3 nucleotides: TGTGCCAGCAGTGAAGGGGGGGATGAGCAGTTCTTC.

This chain links TRBV6-1 with TRBJ1-1; TRBD1 agrees at 7 bases. The germline gives CDR1 MNHNS, CDR2 SASEGT. Losses at the gene ends were 7 bases for V and 6 bases for J; bases not matched to a gene: 14. The CDR3 extends over 15 amino acids. CDR3 sequence: CASTGQGGRIAEAFF. In nucleotides, the CDR3 is TGTGCCAGCACGGGGCAGGGGGGTCGGATAGCTGAAGCTTTCTTT.

The chain recombines TRBV4-1 with TRBJ2-1; TRBD2 is a possible D gene (6 bases). The germline CDR1 and CDR2 sequences are MGHRA and YSYEKL. Between the trimmed V and J ends, which lost 1 base and 8 bases, there was a span of 12 bases. This CDR3 spans 14 amino acids. The CDR3 DNA reads as TGCGCCAGCAGCCAAGCGGGAGTTGGCGATGAGCAGTTCTTC. Translation: CASSQAGVGDEQFF.

The CDR3, as DNA: TGTGCCAGCAGTGAAGGGGCGAACACTGAAGCTTTCTTT. Translating gives CASSEGANTEAFF. J is TRBJ1-1 and V is TRBV6-1; D remains ambiguous. The germline V gene has CDR1 MNHNS and CDR2 SASEGT. The CDR3 loop spans 13 amino acids. With 1 base removed from V and 1 base from J, the gap between germline ends came to 4 bases.

The rearrangement uses TRBV4-3 and TRBJ1-1; D perhaps matches TRBD1 (5 bases). Germline V gene data show CDR1 as LGHNA and CDR2 as YSLEER. CDR3 length: 15 amino acids. V lost 1 base, J lost 1 base, and 10 bases lay in between. CDR3 coding DNA: TGCGCCAGCAGCCAAGTGGCCGGACAGAACACTGAAGCTTTCTTT. It specifies CASSQVAGQNTEAFF.

This chain connects TRBV5-1 to TRBJ2-1; possibly TRBD1 for D (5 bases). This CDR3 region has 15 residues. Trimming removed 1 base from V and 7 bases from J, with 15 bases in between. CDR1 is SGHRS, CDR2 YFSETQ, per germline. Here the CDR3 DNA reads TGCGCCAGCAGCTTGAGTCAGGGTACGGAGAATGAGCAGTTCTTC. This encodes CASSLSQGTENEQFF.

This sequence joins TRBV7-8 and TRBJ1-1; perhaps TRBD1 as D (5 bases). The V gene's germline CDR1 is SGHVS and CDR2 FQNEAQ. This CDR3 is 14 amino acids long. Trimming removed 3 bases at V and 1 base at J, with 9 bases between. The CDR3 DNA sequence: TGTGCCAGCAGCTTGGGGGGATCGAACACTGAAGCTTTCTTT. Protein product: CASSLGGSNTEAFF.

V is TRBV14 and J is TRBJ2-1; 8 nucleotides align to TRBD2. Per the germline V gene, CDR1 is SGHDN and CDR2 is FVKESK. V lost 3 bases, J lost 8 bases, and 6 bases stayed unmatched. The CDR3 length is 14 residues. The CDR3 region has the DNA TGTGCCAGCAGCCAGGTCGCGGGGGGCCATGAGCAGTTCTTC. This codes for CASSQVAGGHEQFF.

This clone was observed a few times. The V gene is TRBV6-6, the J gene TRBJ1-1; TRBD1 matches at 8 bases. Germline-derived CDR1 and CDR2 are MNHNY and SVGAGI (reference sequence). Trimming removed 6 bases from V and 2 bases from J; junction bases left unmatched: 5. The CDR3 has 14 amino acids. CDR3 amino acids: CASSDRGGNTEAFF. DNA for the CDR3: TGTGCCAGCAGCGACAGGGGTGGAAACACTGAAGCTTTCTTT.

This chain uses TRBV11-2 with TRBJ2-1; no reliable D call. The CDR3 extends over 15 amino acids. From germline, CDR1 is SGHAT and CDR2 FQNNGV. The V gene lost 0 bases and the J gene lost 0 bases, with 6 bases spanning the gap. The CDR3 loop reads CASSLDLSSYNEQFF. As DNA, the CDR3 is TGTGCCAGCAGCTTAGATCTGAGCTCCTACAATGAGCAGTTCTTC.

The chain is built from TRBV27 and TRBJ2-1; 10 bases agree with TRBD1. The V gene's germline CDR1 is MNHEY and CDR2 SMNVEV (reference sequence). Trimming removed 6 bases from V and 5 bases from J; junction bases left unmatched: 7. The CDR3 contains 15 residues. The CDR3 DNA reads TGTGCCAGCAGAGAAATCGGGACAGGGGACAATGAGCAGTTCTTC. Translating it yields CASREIGTGDNEQFF.

The CDR3 bases are TGTGCCAGCAGTGTGTCGGACAGGGAAGGTCGGAACCTCCACTTT. Protein: CASSVSDREGRNLHF. V usage is TRBV9 and J usage is TRBJ1-6; TRBD1 matches 8 bases. CDR1 and CDR2 from the germline V gene are SGDLS and YYNGEE. This CDR3 is 15 amino acids long. V was clipped by 5 bases and J by 15 bases; unmatched bases: 16.

The chain couples TRBV7-9 to TRBJ2-1, with TRBD2 identical over 9 bases. Germline CDR1 and CDR2: SEHNR and FQNEAQ (reference sequence). CDR3 length equals 16 residues. With V trimmed by 4 bases and J by 6 bases, 10 bases remained unmatched. CDR3 bases: TGTGCCAGCAGCTACCCGGCGGGAGGGACAACCAATGAGCAGTTCTTC. It is translated as CASSYPAGGTTNEQFF.

This chain uses TRBV5-1 with TRBJ2-3; no clear D gene. Germline V gene lookup returns CDR1 SGHRS and CDR2 YFSETQ. The CDR3 is made up of 15 amino acids. Trimming stripped 1 base from V and 0 bases from J, with 9 bases between. CDR3 bases: TGCGCCAGCAGCTTGTACTCCGGGAGCACAGATACGCAGTATTTT. Its protein product is CASSLYSGSTDTQYF.

V gene TRBV5-1 combines with J gene TRBJ2-3; a possible D gene is TRBD2 (6 bases). Germline lookup yields CDR1 SGHRS and CDR2 YFSETQ. CDR3 size: 14 residues. The V end was cut by 3 bases, the J end by 2 bases, with 10 bases between. The CDR3 DNA is TGCGCCAGCAGCTCCGGGACTTTCACAGATACGCAGTATTTT. This codes for CASSSGTFTDTQYF.

The chain employs TRBV28 and TRBJ1-2; 11 bases agree with TRBD1. The junction had 9 bases not matched to a gene; V was cut back by 4 bases and J by 8 bases. CDR3 length: 15 residues. Germline CDR1 MDHEN, CDR2 SYDVKM. The DNA for the CDR3 is TGTGCCAGCAGTTCCTCGGGACAGGGGGATAGAGGCTACACCTTC. This gives the protein CASSSSGQGDRGYTF.